Here is one TCR beta chain with its context. Its cognate antigen is unknown. This specimen comes from a study of Ad26.COV2.S vaccination and SARS-CoV-2 variants. Study results and caveats: Relative to placebo recipients, vaccine recipients exhibited elevated spike-specific TCR breadth. Total T cell responses were possibly underestimated by TCR breadth and depth analyses.

Documented treatment: some 20 received Ad26.COV2.S at low or high dose, single or two shots; roughly five received placebo; per-sample allocation not given. Repertoires come from day 63 after the first vaccine or placebo injection. In Boston, the donor was an adult between 18-55 years of age. Here immunoSEQ multiplex PCR was the method, and the copy in TCRdb shows in-frame clones only, minus some. This table holds about 400,000 clones, 75% to 90% found once. The CDR3 is 14 amino acids. The germline V gene has CDR1 MNHEY and CDR2 SMNVEV (reference sequence). Trimming removed 3 bases at V and 4 bases at J, with 9 bases between.

The receptor comes from a person aged 18-60 years who received the Ad26.COV2.S COVID-19 vaccine or a placebo. Sequenced here: peripheral blood, sampled in a trial of Ad26.COV2.S vaccine versus placebo. The V call is TRBV27, the J call TRBJ2-2; tentatively, D is TRBD1 (6 bases). CDR3 bases: TGTGCCAGCAGTTTGGGGGCGAGCACCGGGGAGCTGTTTTTT. Its protein is CASSLGASTGELFF.